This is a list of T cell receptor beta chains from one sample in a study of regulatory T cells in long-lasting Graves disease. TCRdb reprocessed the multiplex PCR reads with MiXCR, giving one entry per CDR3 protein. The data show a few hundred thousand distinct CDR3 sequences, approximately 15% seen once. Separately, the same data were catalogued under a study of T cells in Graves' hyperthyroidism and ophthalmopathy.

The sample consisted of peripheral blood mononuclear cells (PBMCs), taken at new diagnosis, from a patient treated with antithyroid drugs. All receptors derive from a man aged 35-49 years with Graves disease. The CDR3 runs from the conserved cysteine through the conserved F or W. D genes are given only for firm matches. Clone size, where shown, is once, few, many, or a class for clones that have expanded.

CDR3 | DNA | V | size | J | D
CASSSRYYGYTF | TGTGCCAGCAGTTCGAGGTACTATGGCTACACCTTC | TRBV12-3/TRBV12-4 | few | TRBJ1-2 | .
CSASGNPDTQYF | TGCAGTGCTAGTGGAAATCCAGATACGCAGTATTTT | TRBV20-1 | many | TRBJ2-3 | .
CASSLTGGKYEQYF | TGTGCCAGCAGTTTAACAGGGGGAAAATACGAGCAGTACTTC | TRBV28 | many | TRBJ2-7 | TRBD1
CASREATMGLYEQYF | TGTGCCAGCAGAGAGGCCACAATGGGGTTATACGAGCAGTACTTC | TRBV5-5 | . | TRBJ2-7 | .
CASSLSGQTPLHF | TGTGCCAGCAGCTTATCAGGGCAGACACCCCTCCACTTT | TRBV7-2 | . | TRBJ1-6 | .
CASSYTGGGSDTDTQYF | TGTGCCAGCAGCTATACAGGGGGCGGATCGGACACAGATACGCAGTATTTT | TRBV11-1 | . | TRBJ2-3 | TRBD1
CASSTVGKNIQYF | TGCGCCAGTTCCACGGTGGGCAAAAACATTCAGTACTTC | TRBV10-2 | many | TRBJ2-4 | .
CASTGSSYNEQFF | TGTGCCAGCACGGGAAGCTCCTACAATGAGCAGTTCTTC | TRBV2 | . | TRBJ2-1 | .
CASSTYGRTYNEQFF | TGTGCCAGCAGCACCTACGGACGGACATACAATGAGCAGTTCTTC | TRBV7-8 | many | TRBJ2-1 | .
CASSPRLAGGHEQYF | TGTGCCAGCAGCCCCCGACTAGCGGGGGGGCACGAGCAGTACTTC | TRBV7-2 | many | TRBJ2-7 | TRBD2
CASSFQTGTEAFF | TGTGCCAGCAGCTTTCAGACAGGCACTGAAGCTTTCTTT | TRBV7-3 | many | TRBJ1-1 | .
CASHRTGRTDTQYF | TGTGCCAGCCATCGGACAGGGCGCACAGATACGCAGTATTTT | TRBV2 | many | TRBJ2-3 | TRBD1
CASTHRSGVSYNEQFF | TGTGCCAGCACCCACCGGAGTGGCGTGTCCTACAATGAGCAGTTCTTC | TRBV2 | many | TRBJ2-1 | .
CASSLAEVTDTQYF | TGCGCCAGCAGCTTGGCGGAGGTCACAGATACGCAGTATTTT | TRBV5-1 | many | TRBJ2-3 | .
CASSPARFTEAFF | TGTGCCAGCAGCCCCGCCAGGTTCACTGAAGCTTTCTTT | TRBV12-3/TRBV12-4 | . | TRBJ1-1 | .
CASRHPESSYNEQFF | TGTGCCAGCAGACACCCTGAGAGCTCCTACAATGAGCAGTTCTTC | TRBV27 | many | TRBJ2-1 | .
CASSAGLASNEQFF | TGTGCCAGCAGCGCAGGACTAGCGAGCAATGAGCAGTTCTTC | TRBV7-3 | many | TRBJ2-1 | TRBD2
CASSERRSGEAFF | TGTGCCAGCAGTGAAAGGAGGTCGGGGGAAGCTTTCTTT | TRBV6-2/TRBV6-3 | few | TRBJ1-1 | .
CAIRGTAITDTQYF | TGTGCCATCAGGGGGACAGCGATCACAGATACGCAGTATTTT | TRBV10-3 | few | TRBJ2-3 | TRBD1
CASSLQLRTGELFF | TGTGCCAGCAGCCTTCAGCTCCGGACCGGGGAGCTGTTTTTT | TRBV3-1 | . | TRBJ2-2 | .
CASSLSWGRANTGELFF | TGTGCCAGCAGTTTATCTTGGGGCAGGGCGAACACCGGGGAGCTGTTTTTT | TRBV12-3/TRBV12-4 | . | TRBJ2-2 | .
CSVEIGTSVGETQYF | TGCAGCGTTGAGATTGGGACTAGCGTAGGGGAGACCCAGTACTTC | TRBV29-1 | many | TRBJ2-5 | TRBD2
CASSYPGTGIVYGYTF | TGTGCCAGCAGCTACCCGGGGACAGGGATCGTTTATGGCTACACCTTC | TRBV7-9 | few | TRBJ1-2 | TRBD1
CASSLTGLPGQQYF | TGTGCCAGCAGTCTCACCGGGCTCCCGGGCCAGCAGTACTTC | TRBV27 | many | TRBJ2-7 | .
CSVDRTGQSYGYTF | TGCAGCGTTGACCGGACAGGGCAAAGCTATGGCTACACCTTC | TRBV29-1 | few | TRBJ1-2 | TRBD1
CSARDLGQGITEAFF | TGCAGTGCTAGAGATCTTGGACAGGGGATCACTGAAGCTTTCTTT | TRBV20-1 | . | TRBJ1-1 | TRBD1
CASISPGLAGGPTDTQYF | TGTGCCAGCATTTCGCCCGGACTAGCGGGGGGGCCGACAGATACGCAGTATTTT | TRBV28 | . | TRBJ2-3 | TRBD2
CARSNGRRMNTEAFF | TGTGCCCGTTCAAATGGACGGCGGATGAACACTGAAGCTTTCTTT | TRBV30 | many | TRBJ1-1 | .
CASSLFPTYEQYF | TGTGCCAGCAGTTTATTCCCGACCTACGAGCAGTACTTC | TRBV27 | many | TRBJ2-7 | .
CASTTRRTGETNTQYF | TGTGCCAGTACCACACGACGTACAGGGGAAACAAATACGCAGTATTTT | TRBV19 | few | TRBJ2-3 | TRBD1
CSASGQRDAPEQFF | TGCAGTGCGTCGGGCCAGAGGGATGCCCCTGAGCAGTTCTTC | TRBV20-1 | many | TRBJ2-1 | .
CASSLSGTGGPETQYF | TGTGCCAGCAGCTTATCCGGGACAGGGGGCCCCGAGACCCAGTACTTC | TRBV7-2 | . | TRBJ2-5 | TRBD1
CASSFFRSSQHF | TGTGCCAGCAGTTTTTTCCGGAGTTCCCAGCATTTT | TRBV28 | few | TRBJ1-5 | .
CSATDSPYEQYF | TGCAGTGCTACGGACTCACCCTACGAGCAGTACTTC | TRBV20-1 | few | TRBJ2-7 | .
CSARQSGQNNQPQHF | TGCAGTGCTAGACAATCCGGACAGAACAATCAGCCCCAGCATTTT | TRBV20-1 | . | TRBJ1-5 | .
CASSFDNRKAGYTF | TGTGCCAGCAGTTTCGACAACAGAAAGGCTGGCTACACCTTC | TRBV28 | many | TRBJ1-2 | .
CASMLAGRTDTQYF | TGTGCCAGCATGCTAGCGGGCCGCACAGATACGCAGTATTTT | TRBV6-2/TRBV6-3 | many | TRBJ2-3 | TRBD2
CASSDLSGSYEQYF | TGTGCCAGCAGTGATTTGAGCGGGAGTTACGAGCAGTACTTC | TRBV2 | . | TRBJ2-7 | TRBD2
CASGRDYLGEEQYF | TGCGCCAGCGGCCGGGACTATCTTGGAGAAGAGCAGTACTTC | TRBV5-1 | many | TRBJ2-7 | TRBD2
CASSPSAGGRLSTQYF | TGTGCCAGCAGCCCCTCCGCCGGGGGCCGCCTTAGTACGCAGTATTTT | TRBV7-9 | . | TRBJ2-3 | .
CASSPQSNYGYTF | TGTGCCAGCAGCCCTCAGTCTAACTATGGCTACACCTTC | TRBV5-5 | many | TRBJ1-2 | .